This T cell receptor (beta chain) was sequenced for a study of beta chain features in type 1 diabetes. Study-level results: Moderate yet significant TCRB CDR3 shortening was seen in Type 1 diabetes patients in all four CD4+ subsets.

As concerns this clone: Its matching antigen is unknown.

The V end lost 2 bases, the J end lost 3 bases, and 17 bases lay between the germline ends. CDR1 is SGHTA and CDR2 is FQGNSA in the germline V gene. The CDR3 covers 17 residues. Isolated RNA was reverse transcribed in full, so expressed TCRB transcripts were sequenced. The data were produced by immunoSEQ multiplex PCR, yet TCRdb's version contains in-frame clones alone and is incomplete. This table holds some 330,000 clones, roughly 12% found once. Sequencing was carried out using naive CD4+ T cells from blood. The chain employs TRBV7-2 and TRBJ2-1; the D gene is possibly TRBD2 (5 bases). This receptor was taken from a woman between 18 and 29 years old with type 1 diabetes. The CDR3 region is CASSLTASGVLYNEQFF. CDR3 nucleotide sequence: TGTGCCAGCAGCTTAACGGCTTCCGGGGTACTCTACAATGAGCAGTTCTTC.